This TCR beta chain emerged from a study of T cells expressing NK-cell markers. CDR3 length equals 12 residues. Germline V gene sequence: CDR1 SQVTM, CDR2 ANQGSEA. Reanalyzing the 5' RACE reads, TCRdb keeps one entry per CDR3 protein, without DNA. The listing records 550,000 or so distinct CDR3 sequences. Sequenced: blood T cells: a sorted CD56 or NKG2C T cell subset, CD4+ or CD8+ T cells, or bulk PBMC T cells (not recorded which). This chain links TRBV29-1 with TRBJ2-3; absent DNA, TCRdb's TRBD1 call cannot be checked. The TCR comes from a man aged 18-30 years in good health. CDR3 amino acids: CSGDKGDDTQYF.